The rows below give T cell receptor beta chains drawn from one sample of a study of OX40 agonist ivuxolimab in advanced cancers. Some clones are missing from TCRdb's copy, which holds only in-frame ones; the method was immunoSEQ multiplex PCR. The sample includes about 85,000 clones, 65% to 90% of them seen just once. The sequenced sample was CD4+ or CD8+ T cells sorted from blood, obtained in a trial of the OX40 agonist ivuxolimab. All receptors come from an adult with an advanced solid tumor such as melanoma, head and neck, liver or kidney cancer. Each CDR3 is given with its conserved first and last residue. A D gene is named only where the DNA matches it firmly. Only part of the rows carry a size: once, few, many, or a class if the clone is expanded.

CATTGDGANVLTF	TGTGCCACTACAGGGGATGGGGCCAACGTCCTGACTTTC	TRBD1	TRBV7-9	TRBJ2-6	NA
CASSVGTSGGTDTQYF	TGTGCCAGCAGCGTGGGGACTAGCGGGGGGACAGATACGCAGTATTTT	TRBD2	TRBV9	TRBJ2-3	NA
CASSQGGTGANQPQHF	TGTGCCAGCAGCCAAGGAGGGACAGGGGCTAATCAGCCCCAGCATTTT	TRBD1	TRBV4-2	TRBJ1-5	few
CASSLRDREVTEAFF	TGCGCCAGCAGCCTCCGGGACAGGGAAGTCACTGAAGCTTTCTTT	TRBD1	TRBV4-1	TRBJ1-1	NA
CASSSGRGPQQPQHF	TGTGCCAGCAGTTCTGGCAGGGGGCCGCAGCAGCCCCAGCATTTT	TRBD1	TRBV28	TRBJ1-5	NA
CASSVVADTQYF	TGTGCCAGCAGCGTAGTGGCAGATACGCAGTATTTT	NA	TRBV9	TRBJ2-3	NA
CASSESVARRAFF	TGTGCCAGCAGTGAATCCGTGGCCCGTCGGGCTTTCTTT	NA	TRBV6-1	TRBJ1-1	NA
CASSFIRGRYYKTNEKLFF	TGTGCCAGCAGTTTTATTAGAGGCAGGTACTATAAAACTAATGAAAAACTGTTTTTT	NA	TRBV27	TRBJ1-4	NA
CASSLGGNTEAFF	TGTGCCAGCAGCTTAGGGGGGAACACTGAAGCTTTCTTT	NA	TRBV11-3	TRBJ1-1	once
CASSSRTDDSYEQYF	TGTGCCAGCAGCTCTAGGACCGACGACTCCTACGAGCAGTACTTC	NA	TRBV5-4	TRBJ2-7	NA
CASSAQTGDSTDTQYF	TGTGCCAGCAGCGCACAGACAGGGGATAGCACAGATACGCAGTATTTT	TRBD1	TRBV13	TRBJ2-3	once
CASSISRSSYNSPLHF	TGTGCCAGTAGTATTTCCAGAAGCTCCTATAATTCACCCCTCCACTTT	NA	TRBV19	TRBJ1-6	NA
CASNRATNEKLFF	TGTGCCAGCAACAGGGCAACTAATGAAAAACTGTTTTTT	NA	TRBV10-3	TRBJ1-4	NA
CASSQLGENTEAFF	TGTGCCAGCAGCCAACTGGGAGAAAACACTGAAGCTTTCTTT	NA	TRBV25-1	TRBJ1-1	NA
CASSSRWQGLSNQPQHF	TGTGCCAGCAGCTCCCGGTGGCAGGGACTAAGCAATCAGCCCCAGCATTTT	NA	TRBV5-8	TRBJ1-5	NA
CASSLFSYRPRQETQYF	TGTGCCAGCAGCTTATTTTCATACCGGCCCCGCCAAGAGACCCAGTACTTC	NA	TRBV7-9	TRBJ2-5	few
CASSPRPGTDPSKYF	TGTGCCAGCAGCCCGAGACCCGGGACTGATCCCTCGAAGTACTTC	NA	TRBV11-2	TRBJ2-5	NA
CATAVLRGSYEQYF	TGTGCCACCGCGGTCCTCCGGGGGTCCTACGAGCAGTACTTC	NA	TRBV6-5	TRBJ2-7	NA
CAWSRANTEAFF	TGTGCCTGGAGTAGGGCGAACACTGAAGCTTTCTTT	NA	TRBV30	TRBJ1-1	NA
CASSFGGANYEQYF	TGCGCCAGCAGCTTCGGGGGGGCGAACTACGAGCAGTACTTC	TRBD2	TRBV5-1	TRBJ2-7	few
CASSRTGMLANTEAFF	TGTGCCAGCAGTCGAACAGGGATGTTGGCAAACACTGAAGCTTTCTTT	NA	TRBV7-9	TRBJ1-1	NA
CASSAGNSGNTIYF	TGCGCCAGCAGCGCCGGAAACTCTGGAAACACCATATATTTT	NA	TRBV5-1	TRBJ1-3	NA
CASSYSLAGAGNTIYF	TGTGCCAGCAGTTACTCGTTAGCGGGGGCTGGAAACACCATATATTTT	NA	TRBV6-5	TRBJ1-3	NA